This is a list of T cell receptor beta chains from one sample in a study of response to subunit inactivated influenza vaccine. TCRdb fed the RT-PCR reads into MiXCR, producing one record per CDR3 protein. Of around 850,000 distinct CDR3 sequences listed, approximately 17% were seen once; the top ten hold about a tenth. The source material was PBMCs from blood, sampled 5 days after vaccination. These receptors were obtained from a man in his forties or fifties who received an inactivated influenza vaccine. Both conserved end residues are part of each CDR3. D genes are given only for firm matches. A row's size may be missing; if present it is once, few, many or a size class.

TRBV2,-,-,TRBJ2-2,TGTGCCAGCAGTGAAAGCCCTGGACATGCGAACACCGGGGAGCTGTTTTTT,CASSESPGHANTGELFF
TRBV18,-,-,TRBJ1-6,TGTGCCAGCTCACCAAAACAGGGCTATAATTCACCCCTCCACTTT,CASSPKQGYNSPLHF
TRBV6-2/TRBV6-3,-,few,TRBJ1-5,TGTGCCAGCAGTTCCGCAATCAATAGCAATCAGCCCCAGCATTTT,CASSSAINSNQPQHF
TRBV15,-,many,TRBJ2-1,TGTGCCACCAGCAGAAGTCCGGACAATGAGCAGTTCTTC,CATSRSPDNEQFF
TRBV6-5,TRBD2,-,TRBJ2-7,TGTGCCAGCAGTTACTCTCTAGCGGGAGAAAGGGAGCAGTACTTC,CASSYSLAGEREQYF
TRBV10-3,-,-,TRBJ2-7,TGTGCCAGCGACATCCCCTCCTACGAGCAGTACTTC,CASDIPSYEQYF
TRBV10-3,-,few,TRBJ2-7,TGTGCCATCAGTGAGGCGGGACAGATCTACGAGCAGTACTTC,CAISEAGQIYEQYF
TRBV9,TRBD2,-,TRBJ2-7,TGTGCCAGCAGCGTAGACGTACTAGCGGGAGGTGAGCAGTACTTC,CASSVDVLAGGEQYF
TRBV28,-,-,TRBJ2-1,TGTGCCAGCAGTTTAAGGCAGGGCCTAGTATACAATGAGCAGTTCTTC,CASSLRQGLVYNEQFF
TRBV20-1,TRBD2,-,TRBJ2-1,TGCAGTGCTAGGTCTAGAGCGGGAGTGGTCAATGAGCAGTTCTTC,CSARSRAGVVNEQFF
TRBV2,-,-,TRBJ2-7,TGTGCCAGCAGTTGGACAACGGTGCTTGAGCAGTACTTC,CASSWTTVLEQYF
TRBV20-1,TRBD2,-,TRBJ2-5,TGCAGTGCTAGCCGCACGGGACTAGCTGGAGAGACCCAGTACTTC,CSASRTGLAGETQYF
TRBV7-8,-,few,TRBJ2-2,TGTGCCAGCAGCTCCCGGGGCAGGCGGGCCGTGAACACCGGGGAGCTGTTTTTT,CASSSRGRRAVNTGELFF
TRBV5-1,-,-,TRBJ2-2,TGCGCCAGCGGCGGGACAGCGAACACCGGGGAGCTGTTTTTT,CASGGTANTGELFF
TRBV11-2,TRBD1,many,TRBJ2-7,TGTGCCAGCAGCCCGCCCAGGGGGCGGCCAACCTTCTACGAGCAGTACTTC,CASSPPRGRPTFYEQYF
TRBV7-2,TRBD2,-,TRBJ2-1,TGTGCCAGCAGCCCCCCGGGACTAGCGGGGGGGTTTGGTGAGCAGTTCTTC,CASSPPGLAGGFGEQFF
TRBV5-1,TRBD2,-,TRBJ2-7,TGCGCCAGCAGCTTGACCGGACTAGCGGGGATAGAGCAGTACTTC,CASSLTGLAGIEQYF
TRBV20-1,-,-,TRBJ2-2,TGCAGTGCTAGACCAGGGTGGGGGGACACCGGGGAGCTGTTTTTT,CSARPGWGDTGELFF
TRBV4-3,-,many,TRBJ2-6,TGCGCCAGCAGCCAAGACTTCCTGAGTAGCTCTGGGGCCAACGTCCTGACTTTC,CASSQDFLSSSGANVLTF
TRBV20-1,-,many,TRBJ2-3,TGCAGTGCTAGAGATCTCGGGGGGCTTCGATTCGCAGATACGCAGTATTTT,CSARDLGGLRFADTQYF